These T cell receptor beta chains were read from a single sample in a study of technical replicates of blood from several donors. Produced via immunoSEQ multiplex PCR; TCRdb's table is partial and in-frame only. The sample gives about 69,000 clones, about 90% of which show up once; roughly 4.8% is in the top ten. Sequencing input: PBMCs. The receptors shown here come from a human donor in good health. Some clones in this sample may be carry-over from other donors' samples. Each CDR3 is given with its conserved first and last residue. D genes are given only for firm matches. The size field is filled for only some rows; it gives once, few, many or a size class.

size: .
V: TRBV2
D: TRBD1
J: TRBJ2-7
CDR3: CASSENRGASYEQYF
DNA: TGTGCCAGCAGTGAAAACAGGGGCGCGTCCTACGAGCAGTACTTC

size: once
V: TRBV7-8
D: TRBD1
J: TRBJ1-1
CDR3: CASKIDRAGLNTEAFF
DNA: TGTGCCAGCAAGATCGACAGGGCGGGTTTGAACACTGAAGCTTTCTTT

size: .
V: TRBV11-2
D: .
J: TRBJ2-3
CDR3: CASSLGRGAGYSTDTQYF
DNA: TGTGCCAGCAGCTTGGGAAGGGGCGCGGGGTATAGCACAGATACGCAGTATTTT

size: .
V: TRBV7-2
D: .
J: TRBJ2-2
CDR3: CASSLAREAGELFF
DNA: TGTGCCAGCAGCTTAGCGCGGGAAGCCGGGGAGCTGTTTTTT

size: .
V: TRBV7-2
D: TRBD1
J: TRBJ1-2
CDR3: CASSFVGQGNSNYGYTF
DNA: TGTGCCAGCAGCTTCGTGGGACAGGGAAACTCTAACTATGGCTACACCTTC

size: .
V: TRBV7-3
D: TRBD2
J: TRBJ2-1
CDR3: CASSQTSGGWDEQFF
DNA: TGTGCCAGCAGCCAGACTAGCGGGGGGTGGGATGAGCAGTTCTTC

size: .
V: TRBV19
D: .
J: TRBJ1-1
CDR3: CASSMGADEAFF
DNA: TGTGCCAGTAGTATGGGGGCGGACGAAGCTTTCTTT

size: .
V: TRBV7-8
D: .
J: TRBJ1-1
CDR3: CASSLSPGSNTEAFF
DNA: TGTGCCAGCAGCTTATCACCGGGGTCGAACACTGAAGCTTTCTTT

size: .
V: TRBV4-1
D: TRBD2
J: TRBJ2-5
CDR3: CASSQDPSGRVETQYF
DNA: TGCGCCAGCAGCCAAGATCCGAGCGGGAGGGTCGAGACCCAGTACTTC

size: .
V: TRBV7-9
D: .
J: TRBJ1-2
CDR3: CASSSPLLLIGYTF
DNA: TGTGCCAGCAGCTCCCCGCTATTACTGATTGGCTACACCTTC

size: many
V: TRBV10-2
D: .
J: TRBJ1-4
CDR3: CASSGGMDEKLFF
DNA: TGCGCCAGCAGTGGGGGCATGGATGAAAAACTGTTTTTT

size: .
V: TRBV7-2
D: .
J: TRBJ2-4
CDR3: CASSFRTVNIQYF
DNA: TGTGCCAGCAGCTTTCGGACAGTGAACATTCAGTACTTC

size: .
V: TRBV18
D: TRBD1
J: TRBJ2-1
CDR3: CASSPSTGGRNEQFF
DNA: TGTGCCAGCTCTCCGAGTACAGGGGGCCGGAATGAGCAGTTCTTC

size: .
V: TRBV18
D: .
J: TRBJ1-2
CDR3: CASSPIQANYGYTF
DNA: TGTGCCAGCTCACCGATACAGGCTAACTATGGCTACACCTTC

size: .
V: TRBV6-5
D: .
J: TRBJ1-2
CDR3: CATRSLYGYTF
DNA: TGTGCCACCAGGAGCCTCTATGGCTACACCTTC

size: .
V: TRBV20-1
D: .
J: TRBJ2-1
CDR3: CSIRAGNEQFF
DNA: TGCAGTATCCGTGCGGGCAATGAGCAGTTCTTC

size: .
V: TRBV5-1
D: TRBD2
J: TRBJ2-1
CDR3: CASSSLAGVGNEQFF
DNA: TGCGCCAGCAGCTCTCTAGCGGGAGTTGGCAATGAGCAGTTCTTC

size: .
V: TRBV7-2
D: TRBD1
J: TRBJ1-4
CDR3: CASSSYGTGSEKLFF
DNA: TGTGCCAGCAGCTCTTATGGGACAGGGTCCGAAAAACTGTTTTTT

size: .
V: TRBV14
D: .
J: TRBJ2-1
CDR3: CASSQQGREQFF
DNA: TGTGCCAGCAGCCAACAAGGGAGGGAGCAGTTCTTC

size: .
V: TRBV27
D: TRBD1
J: TRBJ2-7
CDR3: CASSYSGTATYEQYF
DNA: TGTGCCAGCAGTTATTCCGGGACAGCAACCTACGAGCAGTACTTC